Below, 3 T cell receptor beta chains from the same sample are listed, as sequenced in a study of regulatory T cells in long-lasting Graves disease. Both iRepertoire HTBI primers and Arm-PCR of CDR3 regions were used to build the TCR beta libraries. TCRdb independently ran MiXCR on the multiplex PCR reads; one entry per CDR3 protein. The sample carries a few hundred thousand distinct CDR3 sequences, roughly 18% recorded once. The time point denotes: newly diagnosed GD, antithyroid drugs for less than 3 months. Isolated PBMC RNA provided the starting material for the TCR library. The sample was also reused in another study, on T cells in Graves' hyperthyroidism and ophthalmopathy.

The input for sequencing was peripheral blood mononuclear cells (PBMCs), taken at new diagnosis, from a patient treated with antithyroid drugs. The receptors shown here come from a woman in her twenties or thirties with Graves disease.

At least ten counts were recorded for this clonotype. The chain has TRBV11-2 and TRBJ2-1; D uncertain. Germline CDR1 and CDR2: SGHAT and FQNNGV. The CDR3 is made up of 16 amino acids. V was cut by 0 bases and J by 4 bases, with 13 bases left in between. In DNA form, the CDR3 reads TGTGCCAGCAGCTTAGATCGGGCCATTCGATACAATGAGCAGTTCTTC. It specifies CASSLDRAIRYNEQFF.

In its sample, this clonotype was seen many times. The chain combines TRBV7-9 with TRBJ2-2; no definite D call. Germline V lookup: CDR1 SEHNR, CDR2 FQNEAQ (reference sequence). V was clipped by 2 bases and J by 11 bases, with 9 bases between them. CDR3 size: 12 residues. CDR3 region: CASSLPARELFF. The CDR3 DNA reads as TGTGCCAGCAGCTTACCAGCTAGAGAGCTGTTTTTT.

This clonotype was found a few times. This chain uses TRBV7-9 with TRBJ2-1; D perhaps matches TRBD2 (6 bases). Germline assignment: CDR1 SEHNR and CDR2 FQNEAQ (reference sequence). The CDR3 runs to 14 residues. The V and J ends lost 0 bases and 5 bases respectively, with 8 bases between them. This chain's CDR3 is CASSLARGNNEQFF. CDR3 DNA: TGTGCCAGCAGCTTAGCGCGCGGGAACAATGAGCAGTTCTTC.